This is a list of T cell receptor beta chains from one sample in a study of T cell changes during pregnancy in multiple sclerosis. Sequencing was performed with immunoSEQ multiplex PCR; in TCRdb, only in-frame clones are kept and a portion is missing. The sample yields 50,000 to 75,000 clones, about 93% seen once. The sequencing here drew on CD8+ T cells from peripheral blood mononuclear cells, taken in the third trimester of pregnancy. These receptors all come from a female donor with multiple sclerosis, enrolled in a pregnancy study. Both conserved end residues are part of each CDR3. D genes are given only for firm matches. Some rows have no size entry. The others give once, few or many, or a class for an expanded clone.

>NA|TRBJ1-2|TRBV27|TRBD1
CASSLEGANGYTF
TGTGCCAGCAGTTTGGAGGGGGCGAATGGCTACACCTTC
>NA|TRBJ2-1|TRBV2|TRBD1
CASREPGQSSEQFF
TGTGCCAGCAGAGAACCGGGACAGTCTAGCGAGCAGTTCTTC
>NA|TRBJ1-3|TRBV2|NA
CASSVPGGPASGNTIYF
TGTGCCAGCAGTGTGCCGGGGGGGCCTGCGTCTGGAAACACCATATATTTT
>NA|TRBJ1-5|TRBV5-1|NA
CASSLQGSNQPQHF
TGCGCCAGCAGCTTACAGGGCAGCAATCAGCCCCAGCATTTT
>NA|TRBJ2-1|TRBV7-3|NA
CASSLSGNEQFF
TGTGCCAGCAGCTTAAGCGGGAATGAGCAGTTCTTC
>once|TRBJ2-7|TRBV9|TRBD1
CASSLGDSPSYEQYF
TGTGCCAGCAGCCTAGGGGACAGTCCTTCCTACGAGCAGTACTTC
>NA|TRBJ2-7|TRBV27|TRBD2
CASSPPFGGEGEQYF
TGTGCCAGCAGCCCTCCCTTCGGGGGGGAGGGCGAGCAGTACTTC
>NA|TRBJ2-3|TRBV9|NA
CASSVGSRKNTDTQYF
TGTGCCAGCAGCGTAGGTTCTAGAAAAAACACAGATACGCAGTATTTT
>NA|TRBJ1-1|TRBV2|NA
CASSLSGDMNTEAFF
TGTGCCAGCAGTCTATCCGGGGACATGAACACTGAAGCTTTCTTT
>NA|TRBJ2-1|TRBV11-1|TRBD2
CASSPRTSESSYNEQFF
TGTGCCAGCAGCCCCCGGACTAGCGAGAGCTCCTACAATGAGCAGTTCTTC
>NA|TRBJ2-1|TRBV19|TRBD1
CASSPQGNEQFF
TGTGCCAGTAGTCCACAGGGGAATGAGCAGTTCTTC
>NA|TRBJ2-2|TRBV19|NA
CASSPGTNTGELFF
TGTGCCAGTAGTCCCGGGACAAACACCGGGGAGCTGTTTTTT
>NA|TRBJ1-2|TRBV27|NA
CASSPTPNYGYTF
TGTGCCAGCAGCCCAACTCCTAACTATGGCTACACCTTC
>NA|TRBJ1-1|TRBV6-1|NA
CASIERGAFF
TGTGCCAGCATAGAAAGGGGAGCTTTCTTT
>NA|TRBJ2-7|TRBV19|TRBD1
CASSIGTGLVNEQYF
TGTGCCAGTAGTATAGGGACAGGTTTAGTGAACGAGCAGTACTTC
>NA|TRBJ2-7|TRBV28|NA
CASSVSYEQYF
TGTGCCAGCAGCGTCTCCTACGAGCAGTACTTC
>once|TRBJ1-1|TRBV6-6|TRBD1
CASSPGQPNTEAFF
TGTGCCAGCAGCCCGGGACAGCCGAACACTGAAGCTTTCTTT
>NA|TRBJ2-7|TRBV5-6|TRBD1
CASSFGTGNEQYF
TGTGCCAGCAGCTTCGGGACAGGGAATGAGCAGTACTTC
>NA|TRBJ2-7|TRBV10-2|NA
CASIGLERGYEQYF
TGCGCCAGCATAGGTTTGGAACGGGGCTACGAGCAGTACTTC
>NA|TRBJ1-1|TRBV7-9|NA
CASSFRVVEAFF
TGTGCCAGCAGCTTCAGGGTGGTTGAAGCTTTCTTT
>NA|TRBJ2-7|TRBV9|NA
CASSVEAFGGYEQYF
TGTGCCAGCAGCGTAGAAGCGTTTGGCGGCTACGAGCAGTACTTC
>NA|TRBJ1-4|TRBV15|TRBD1
CATRQGLREKLFF
TGTGCCACCAGACAGGGGCTGCGTGAAAAACTGTTTTTT
>NA|TRBJ2-7|TRBV19|NA
CASSIAASGSYEQYF
TGTGCCAGTAGTATAGCGGCCTCAGGCTCCTACGAGCAGTACTTC
>NA|TRBJ2-5|TRBV5-4|TRBD2
CASSLGTSGRAVETQYF
TGTGCCAGCAGCCTCGGGACTAGCGGGAGGGCCGTTGAGACCCAGTACTTC
>NA|TRBJ1-5|TRBV19|TRBD1
CASSTTGPSNQPQHF
TGTGCCAGTAGTACGACAGGGCCTAGCAATCAGCCCCAGCATTTT
>NA|TRBJ1-2|TRBV28|TRBD1
CASSLSKNPDRADGYTF
TGTGCCAGCAGTTTATCCAAAAACCCGGACAGGGCGGATGGCTACACCTTC
>NA|TRBJ2-7|TRBV28|NA
CASSPGELVYEQYF
TGTGCCAGCAGTCCCGGCGAACTAGTCTACGAGCAGTACTTC
>NA|TRBJ2-2|TRBV27|TRBD2
CASSSILAGATGELFF
TGTGCCAGCAGTTCCATTTTAGCGGGAGCCACCGGGGAGCTGTTTTTT
>NA|TRBJ2-7|TRBV10-3|NA
CDHRVTSSYEQYF
TGTGACCACAGGGTTACTAGCTCCTACGAGCAGTACTTC
>NA|TRBJ2-7|TRBV30|NA
CAWSEDLVGEQYF
TGTGCCTGGAGTGAGGACTTGGTGGGGGAGCAGTACTTC
>NA|TRBJ1-5|TRBV19|NA
CASSMDSYSNQPQHF
TGTGCCAGTAGTATGGACAGTTATAGCAATCAGCCCCAGCATTTT
>NA|TRBJ2-5|TRBV27|NA
CASSSLLGSQETQYF
TGTGCCAGCAGTTCCCTTCTGGGCAGCCAAGAGACCCAGTACTTC
>NA|TRBJ1-1|TRBV30|NA
CAWSVQGNTEAFF
TGTGCCTGGAGTGTACAGGGGAACACTGAAGCTTTCTTT
>NA|TRBJ1-1|TRBV4-1|NA
CASSQDWAPDTEAFF
TGCGCCAGCAGCCAAGATTGGGCCCCGGACACTGAAGCTTTCTTT
>NA|TRBJ2-7|TRBV4-1|NA
CASSQGFVGTSYEQYF
TGCGCCAGCAGCCAAGGTTTCGTCGGGACTTCCTACGAGCAGTACTTC
>NA|TRBJ2-5|TRBV5-6|TRBD1
CASSFHLRQGGETQYF
TGTGCCAGCAGCTTCCATCTTAGACAGGGTGGGGAGACCCAGTACTTC
>NA|TRBJ2-3|TRBV5-4|TRBD1
CASSFGGQGREYF
TGTGCCAGCAGCTTTGGCGGACAGGGAAGAGAATATTTT
>NA|TRBJ2-5|TRBV19|NA
CASSTQRTGGETQYF
TGTGCCAGTAGTACCCAGCGGACAGGAGGGGAGACCCAGTACTTC
>NA|TRBJ2-7|TRBV19|TRBD1
CASSPGQGSSYEQYF
TGTGCCAGTAGTCCCGGACAGGGTAGCTCCTACGAGCAGTACTTC
>NA|TRBJ2-7|TRBV5-4|TRBD1
CASSPGQADYEQYF
TGTGCCAGCAGCCCAGGACAGGCCGACTACGAGCAGTACTTC
>NA|TRBJ2-1|TRBV7-2|TRBD2
CASSLGTSGVREQFF
TGTGCCAGCAGCCTAGGGACTAGCGGGGTCCGGGAGCAGTTCTTC
>once|TRBJ1-5|TRBV27|NA
CASSSLGRGSNQPQHF
TGTGCCAGCAGTTCCCTCGGACGAGGGAGCAATCAGCCCCAGCATTTT
>NA|TRBJ2-1|TRBV5-1|TRBD2
CASSFAGPGLANYNEQFF
TGCGCCAGCAGCTTTGCTGGCCCGGGACTAGCGAATTACAATGAGCAGTTCTTC
>NA|TRBJ1-1|TRBV2|NA
CASATGLGAFF
TGTGCCAGCGCAACCGGGTTGGGAGCTTTCTTT